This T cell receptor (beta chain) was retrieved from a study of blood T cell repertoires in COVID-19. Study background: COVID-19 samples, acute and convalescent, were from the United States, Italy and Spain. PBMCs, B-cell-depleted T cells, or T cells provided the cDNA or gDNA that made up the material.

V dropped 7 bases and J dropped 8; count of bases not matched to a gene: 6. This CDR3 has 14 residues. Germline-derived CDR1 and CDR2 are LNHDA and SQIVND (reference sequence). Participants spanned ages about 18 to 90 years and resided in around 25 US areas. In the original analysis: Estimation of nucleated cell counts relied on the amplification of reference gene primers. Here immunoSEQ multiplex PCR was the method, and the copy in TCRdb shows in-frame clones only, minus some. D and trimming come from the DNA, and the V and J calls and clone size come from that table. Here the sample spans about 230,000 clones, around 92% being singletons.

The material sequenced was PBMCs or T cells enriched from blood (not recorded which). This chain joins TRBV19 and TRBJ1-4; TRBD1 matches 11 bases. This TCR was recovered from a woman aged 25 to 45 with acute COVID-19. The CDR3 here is CASNEDRGREKLFF. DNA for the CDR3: TGTGCCAGTAACGAGGACAGGGGGCGCGAAAAACTGTTTTTT.